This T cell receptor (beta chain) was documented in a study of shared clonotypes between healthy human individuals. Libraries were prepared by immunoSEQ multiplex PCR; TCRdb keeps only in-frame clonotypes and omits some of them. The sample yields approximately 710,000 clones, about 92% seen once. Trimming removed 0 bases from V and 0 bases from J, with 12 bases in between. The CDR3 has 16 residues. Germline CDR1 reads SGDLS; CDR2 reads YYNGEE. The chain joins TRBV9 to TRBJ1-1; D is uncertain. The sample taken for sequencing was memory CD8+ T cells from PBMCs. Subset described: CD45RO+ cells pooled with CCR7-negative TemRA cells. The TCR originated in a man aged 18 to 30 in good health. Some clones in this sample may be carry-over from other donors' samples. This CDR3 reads CASSVAAASMNTEAFF. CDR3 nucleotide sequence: TGTGCCAGCAGCGTAGCGGCAGCATCCATGAACACTGAAGCTTTCTTT.